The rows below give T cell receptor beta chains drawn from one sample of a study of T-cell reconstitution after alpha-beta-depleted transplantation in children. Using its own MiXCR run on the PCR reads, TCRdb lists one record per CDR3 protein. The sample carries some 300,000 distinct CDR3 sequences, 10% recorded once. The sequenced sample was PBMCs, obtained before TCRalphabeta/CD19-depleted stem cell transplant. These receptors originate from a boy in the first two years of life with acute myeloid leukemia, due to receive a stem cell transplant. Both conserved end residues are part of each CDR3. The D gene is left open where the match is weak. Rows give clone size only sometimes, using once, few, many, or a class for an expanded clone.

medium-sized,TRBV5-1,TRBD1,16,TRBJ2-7,CASSWDQGTGSYEQYF,TGCGCCAGCAGCTGGGATCAAGGGACAGGGAGCTACGAGCAGTACTTC
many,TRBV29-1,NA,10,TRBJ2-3,CSVVSVREYF,TGCAGCGTTGTTTCAGTACGCGAGTATTTT
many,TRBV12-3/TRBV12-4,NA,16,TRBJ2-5,CASSSLGERGQETQYF,TGTGCCAGCAGCTCTTTGGGGGAGAGGGGCCAAGAGACCCAGTACTTC
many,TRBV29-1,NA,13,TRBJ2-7,CSVANRGTYEQYF,TGCAGCGTTGCCAACCGGGGAACCTACGAGCAGTACTTC
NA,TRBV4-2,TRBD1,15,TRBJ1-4,CASSQDPGGSEKLFF,TGTGCCAGCAGCCAAGATCCAGGGGGAAGTGAAAAACTGTTTTTT
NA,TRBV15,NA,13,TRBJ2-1,CATSRDKAYEQFF,TGTGCCACCAGCAGAGATAAGGCGTATGAGCAGTTCTTC
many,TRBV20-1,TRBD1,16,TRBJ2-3,CSARVPGQGGTDTQYF,TGCAGTGCTAGAGTGCCGGGACAGGGGGGCACAGATACGCAGTATTTT
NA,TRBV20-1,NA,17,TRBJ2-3,CSARRKIRSSSTDTQYF,TGCAGTGCTAGACGAAAAATTAGGAGCTCAAGCACAGATACGCAGTATTTT
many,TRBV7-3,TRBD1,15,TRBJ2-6,CASSSGQSGANVLTF,TGTGCCAGCAGCTCGGGACAGTCTGGGGCCAACGTCCTGACTTTC
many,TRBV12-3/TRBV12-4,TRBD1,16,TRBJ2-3,CASSLRQGVGTDTQYF,TGTGCCAGCAGTTTAAGGCAGGGGGTTGGAACAGATACGCAGTATTTT
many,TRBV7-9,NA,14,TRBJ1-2,CASSFTSVPYGYTF,TGTGCCAGCAGCTTTACCAGCGTTCCCTATGGCTACACCTTC
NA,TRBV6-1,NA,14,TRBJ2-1,CASKSGRSYNEQFF,TGTGCCAGCAAGTCCGGACGCTCCTACAATGAGCAGTTCTTC
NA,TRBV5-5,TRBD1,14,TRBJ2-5,CASSSTGAEETQYF,TGTGCCAGCAGCTCGACAGGGGCGGAAGAGACCCAGTACTTC
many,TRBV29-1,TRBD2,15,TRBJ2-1,CSVEGEGLAVNEQFF,TGCAGCGTTGAAGGGGAGGGACTAGCGGTGAATGAGCAGTTCTTC
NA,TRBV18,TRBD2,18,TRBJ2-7,CASSPPGLAGLYSYEQYF,TGTGCCAGCTCACCACCAGGACTAGCGGGACTTTACTCCTACGAGCAGTACTTC
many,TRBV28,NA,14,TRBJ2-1,CASSSPSSYNEQFF,TGTGCCAGCAGTTCCCCGAGCTCCTACAATGAGCAGTTCTTC
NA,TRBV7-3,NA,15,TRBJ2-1,CASSLSATTYNEQFF,TGTGCCAGCAGCTTATCGGCTACCACTTACAATGAGCAGTTCTTC
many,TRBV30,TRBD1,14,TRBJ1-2,CAWTRTGRIYGYTF,TGTGCCTGGACCCGGACAGGGAGGATCTATGGCTACACCTTC
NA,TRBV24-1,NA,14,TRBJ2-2,CATSDPGDTGELFF,TGTGCCACCAGTGATCCAGGGGACACCGGGGAGCTGTTTTTT
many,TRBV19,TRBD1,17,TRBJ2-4,CASSIRGTGVGKNIQYF,TGTGCCAGTAGTATAAGGGGGACAGGGGTAGGGAAAAACATTCAGTACTTC
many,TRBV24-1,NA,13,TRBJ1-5,CATSDWTDQPQHF,TGTGCCACCAGTGACTGGACTGATCAGCCCCAGCATTTT
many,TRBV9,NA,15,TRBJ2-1,CASSQRGSSYNEQFF,TGTGCCAGCAGTCAACGGGGGTCATCCTACAATGAGCAGTTCTTC
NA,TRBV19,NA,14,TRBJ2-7,CASSIRLRPYEQYF,TGTGCCAGTAGTATTCGCCTCAGACCCTACGAGCAGTACTTC
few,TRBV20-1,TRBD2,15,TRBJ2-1,CSARSGTSGDDEQFF,TGCAGTGCTAGATCCGGGACTAGCGGGGACGATGAGCAGTTCTTC
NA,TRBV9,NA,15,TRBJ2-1,CASSGHGTRDNEQFF,TGTGCCAGCAGCGGACACGGGACCCGCGACAATGAGCAGTTCTTC
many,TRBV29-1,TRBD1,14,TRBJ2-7,CSVPGRGQFGEQYF,TGCAGCGTTCCCGGCAGGGGGCAATTTGGGGAGCAGTACTTC
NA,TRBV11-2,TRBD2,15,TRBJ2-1,CASSYGTSGTNEQFF,TGTGCCAGCAGCTACGGGACTAGCGGGACGAATGAGCAGTTCTTC
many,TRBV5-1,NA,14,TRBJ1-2,CASSLGDSNYGYTF,TGCGCCAGCAGCTTGGGGGACTCTAACTATGGCTACACCTTC
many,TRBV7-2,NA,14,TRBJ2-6,CASSLSRGANVLTF,TGTGCCAGCAGCTTATCGCGGGGGGCCAACGTCCTGACTTTC
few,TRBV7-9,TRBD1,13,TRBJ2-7,CASSSTGLGEQYF,TGTGCCAGCAGCTCGACAGGGCTGGGGGAGCAGTACTTC
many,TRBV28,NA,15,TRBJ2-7,CASSLWAGWGYEQYF,TGTGCCAGCAGTTTATGGGCCGGGTGGGGGTACGAGCAGTACTTC
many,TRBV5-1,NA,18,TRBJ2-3,CASSLVGTFFPSTDTQYF,TGCGCCAGCAGCTTGGTGGGGACTTTTTTCCCTAGCACAGATACGCAGTATTTT
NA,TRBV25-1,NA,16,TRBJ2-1,CASSESGVRSYNDQFF,TGTGCCAGCAGTGAATCTGGCGTCCGATCCTACAATGACCAGTTCTTC
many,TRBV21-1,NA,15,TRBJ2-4,CARSRSLLAKNIQYF,TGTGCCAGGAGCAGGTCATTACTAGCCAAAAACATTCAGTACTTC
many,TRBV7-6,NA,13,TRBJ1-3,CASSSASGNTIYF,TGTGCCAGCAGTAGTGCCTCTGGAAACACCATATATTTT
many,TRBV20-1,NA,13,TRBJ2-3,CSARDRRINTQYF,TGCAGTGCTAGAGATCGCAGGATCAATACGCAGTATTTT
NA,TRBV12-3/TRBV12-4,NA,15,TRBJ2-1,CASSPRRAGNNEQFF,TGTGCCAGCAGCCCGCGGCGGGCCGGTAACAATGAGCAGTTCTTC
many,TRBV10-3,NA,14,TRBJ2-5,CAISGTAPGETQYF,TGTGCCATCAGTGGGACAGCTCCTGGGGAGACCCAGTACTTC
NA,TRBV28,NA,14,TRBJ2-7,CASSLIGDSYEQHF,TGTGCCAGCAGCCTTATCGGGGATTCCTACGAGCAGCACTTC
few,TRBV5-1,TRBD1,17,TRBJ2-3,CASSSGDRAFGTDTQYF,TGCGCCAGCAGCTCGGGGGACAGGGCATTTGGCACAGATACGCAGTATTTT
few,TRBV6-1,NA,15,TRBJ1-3,CASTYRALTGNTIYF,TGTGCCAGCACCTACCGGGCCCTTACTGGAAACACCATATATTTT
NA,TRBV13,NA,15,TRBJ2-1,CASSLDGGGHNEQFF,TGTGCCAGCAGCTTAGATGGGGGCGGCCACAATGAGCAGTTCTTC
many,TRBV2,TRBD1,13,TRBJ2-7,CASRGTGAYEQYF,TGTGCCAGTCGCGGGACAGGGGCATACGAGCAGTACTTC
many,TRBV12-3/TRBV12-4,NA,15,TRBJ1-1,CASRTSTGWNTEAFF,TGTGCCTCCCGAACGAGTACAGGGTGGAACACTGAAGCTTTCTTT
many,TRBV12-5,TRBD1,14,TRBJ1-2,CASGLGQGRDGYTF,TGTGCTAGTGGTTTGGGACAGGGACGAGATGGCTACACCTTC
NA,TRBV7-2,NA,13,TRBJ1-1,CASSAARNTEAFF,TGTGCCAGCAGTGCGGCGCGCAACACTGAAGCTTTCTTT
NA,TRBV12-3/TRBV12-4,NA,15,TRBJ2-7,CASSFFHRAAYEQYF,TGTGCCAGCAGTTTTTTCCACAGGGCCGCCTACGAGCAGTACTTC